This section outlines one T cell receptor (beta chain) sequence together with its context. CDR3 length equals 13 residues. The V end was cut by 2 bases, the J end by 4 bases, with 8 bases between. Germline V gene lookup returns CDR1 SQVTM and CDR2 ANQGSEA. These data originate in a study of blood T cell repertoires in COVID-19. Study context: COVID-19 samples collected from the United States, Italy and Spain covered acute and convalescent phases. Sample material is recorded as cDNA or gDNA derived from T cells, B-cell-depleted T cells, or PBMCs.

In the original analysis: Amplifying reference gene primers gave estimates of nucleated cell counts. The table came from immunoSEQ multiplex PCR; TCRdb's copy has only in-frame clones and leaves some out. V, J and clone size are those of that table, while D and trimming were read from the DNA. The table records more than 75,000 clones, around 84% of them present only once. This receptor was obtained from a man aged 55 to 70 with acute or convalescent COVID-19. The sequenced sample was peripheral blood. The chain uses TRBV29-1 and TRBJ1-4; D call uncertain. The CDR3 sequence: CSVETDRNEKLFF. For the CDR3, the DNA is TGCAGCGTTGAAACAGACCGTAATGAAAAACTGTTTTTT.